The TCR beta chain under discussion was sequenced for a study of T cells after yellow fever vaccination. Trimming removed 2 bases from V and 4 bases from J, with 8 bases in between. Germline V gene sequence: CDR1 MGHDK, CDR2 SYGVNS. The CDR3 runs 13 residues. From the 5' RACE reads, TCRdb called clonotypes with MiXCR, one entry per CDR3 protein. The repertoire holds a few hundred thousand distinct CDR3 sequences, with around 4.1% as singletons. This clonotype was sampled from a man between 18 and 29 years old who received the YFV17D yellow fever vaccine. This rearrangement joins TRBV25-1 to TRBJ1-1; D remains ambiguous. The sequenced sample was PBMCs, obtained 5 days after the yellow fever booster vaccination. CDR3 sequence (DNA): TGTGCCAGCAGTGAAACCCCCCCCACTGAAGCTTTCTTT. Encoded protein: CASSETPPTEAFF.